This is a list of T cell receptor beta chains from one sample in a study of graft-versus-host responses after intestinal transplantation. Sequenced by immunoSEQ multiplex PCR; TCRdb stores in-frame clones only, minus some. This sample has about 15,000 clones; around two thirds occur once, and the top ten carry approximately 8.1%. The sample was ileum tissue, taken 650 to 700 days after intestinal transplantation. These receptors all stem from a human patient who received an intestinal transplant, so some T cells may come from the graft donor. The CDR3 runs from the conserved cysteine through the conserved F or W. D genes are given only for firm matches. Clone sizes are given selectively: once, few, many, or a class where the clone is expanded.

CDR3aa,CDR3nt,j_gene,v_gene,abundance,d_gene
CASSLFDSNYGYTF,TGTGCCAGCAGCTTGTTCGACAGCAACTATGGCTACACCTTC,TRBJ1-2,TRBV5-4,.,.
CASSLSRGTEAFF,TGTGCCAGCAGCTTAAGTCGGGGGACTGAAGCTTTCTTT,TRBJ1-1,TRBV7-2,once,.
CASSTGTGVPEQYF,TGTGCCAGCAGTACCGGGACAGGGGTTCCCGAGCAGTACTTC,TRBJ2-7,TRBV5-6,.,TRBD1
CASSPSTGPNTGELFF,TGTGCCAGCAGCCCATCAACAGGGCCGAACACCGGGGAGCTGTTTTTT,TRBJ2-2,TRBV7-9,.,.
CASSFQGQGYLEQFF,TGTGCCAGCAGCTTTCAGGGACAGGGGTACTTGGAGCAGTTCTTC,TRBJ2-1,TRBV5-5,.,TRBD1
CAWSRDSGSGNTIYF,TGTGCCTGGAGTCGGGACAGTGGGAGTGGAAACACCATATATTTT,TRBJ1-3,TRBV30,few,TRBD1
CASSLRENTEAFF,TGTGCCAGCTCACTTCGGGAGAACACTGAAGCTTTCTTT,TRBJ1-1,TRBV18,.,.
CAWRDRGPVEQYF,TGTGCCTGGAGGGACAGGGGGCCTGTCGAGCAGTACTTC,TRBJ2-7,TRBV30,.,TRBD1
CASSLGAGGRYNEQFF,TGCGCCAGCAGCTTGGGAGCGGGGGGGCGATACAATGAGCAGTTCTTC,TRBJ2-1,TRBV5-1,.,TRBD2
CASSPTSGGPNTGELFF,TGTGCCAGCAGTCCTACTAGCGGGGGACCGAACACCGGGGAGCTGTTTTTT,TRBJ2-2,TRBV27,.,TRBD2
CASAGQSLGGDTQYF,TGTGCCAGCGCAGGTCAATCTTTGGGGGGAGATACGCAGTATTTT,TRBJ2-3,TRBV11-2,.,.
CASTSDWNTEAFF,TGTGCCAGCACCTCTGACTGGAACACTGAAGCTTTCTTT,TRBJ1-1,TRBV11-2,.,.
CASSLTGGGYGYTF,TGTGCCAGCAGCCTAACAGGGGGGGGCTATGGCTACACCTTC,TRBJ1-2,TRBV7-2,.,TRBD1
CASSPLAGGDHYEQYF,TGTGCCAGCAGCCCTCTTGCCGGCGGGGACCATTACGAGCAGTACTTC,TRBJ2-7,TRBV7-8,few,.
CASSLVQGTEAFF,TGTGCCAGCAGCTTAGTACAGGGCACTGAAGCTTTCTTT,TRBJ1-1,TRBV11-3,.,.
CASSLAPGQGRNYEQYF,TGTGCCAGCAGCTTAGCCCCAGGACAGGGGAGAAACTACGAGCAGTACTTC,TRBJ2-7,TRBV7-9,.,TRBD1
CASSPRGGAGYGYTF,TGTGCCAGCAGCCCTAGGGGGGGCGCCGGGTATGGCTACACCTTC,TRBJ1-2,TRBV11-3,few,.
CASSLLPPGRGLYNEQFF,TGTGCCAGCAGTTTATTACCTCCGGGCAGGGGGCTCTACAATGAGCAGTTCTTC,TRBJ2-1,TRBV27,.,TRBD1
CASSESRGKNSPLHF,TGTGCCAGCAGTGAGTCCAGGGGGAAGAATTCACCCCTCCACTTT,TRBJ1-6,TRBV2,.,TRBD1
CASRPRPSSAGLAGGDPSTDTQYF,TGTGCCAGCAGACCTCGCCCCAGCAGCGCGGGACTAGCGGGGGGGGACCCTAGCACAGATACGCAGTATTTT,TRBJ2-3,TRBV9,.,TRBD2
CAWSVGRGFYGYTF,TGTGCCTGGAGTGTGGGCAGGGGGTTCTATGGCTACACCTTC,TRBJ1-2,TRBV30,.,TRBD1
CASGRGGYGYTF,TGTGCCAGCGGGAGAGGGGGCTATGGCTACACCTTC,TRBJ1-2,TRBV6-5,.,.
CATLVGNNSPLHF,TGTGCCACCCTAGTTGGCAATAATTCACCCCTCCACTTT,TRBJ1-6,TRBV6-1,.,.
CAWSSSSYEQYF,TGTGCCTGGAGTTCCAGCTCCTACGAGCAGTACTTC,TRBJ2-7,TRBV30,.,.
CASSQPLERRSYEQYF,TGTGCCAGCAGCCAACCACTCGAGAGGAGAAGTTACGAGCAGTACTTC,TRBJ2-7,TRBV7-8,.,.
CASSRTSGGRINTGELFF,TGTGCCAGTAGTAGGACTAGCGGGGGCCGGATTAACACCGGGGAGCTGTTTTTT,TRBJ2-2,TRBV19,.,TRBD2
CASSYSGPSYEQYF,TGTGCCAGCAGTTACTCGGGCCCCTCCTACGAGCAGTACTTC,TRBJ2-7,TRBV6-6,.,.
CSVVPDGETQYF,TGCAGCGTTGTACCCGACGGGGAGACCCAGTACTTC,TRBJ2-5,TRBV29-1,.,.
CASNAGTGPYEQYF,TGTGCCAGCAATGCCGGGACAGGACCCTACGAGCAGTACTTC,TRBJ2-7,TRBV6-5,.,TRBD1
CASIEGGYIGEQYF,TGTGCCAGCATCGAGGGAGGTTATATTGGCGAGCAGTACTTC,TRBJ2-7,TRBV6-1,.,.